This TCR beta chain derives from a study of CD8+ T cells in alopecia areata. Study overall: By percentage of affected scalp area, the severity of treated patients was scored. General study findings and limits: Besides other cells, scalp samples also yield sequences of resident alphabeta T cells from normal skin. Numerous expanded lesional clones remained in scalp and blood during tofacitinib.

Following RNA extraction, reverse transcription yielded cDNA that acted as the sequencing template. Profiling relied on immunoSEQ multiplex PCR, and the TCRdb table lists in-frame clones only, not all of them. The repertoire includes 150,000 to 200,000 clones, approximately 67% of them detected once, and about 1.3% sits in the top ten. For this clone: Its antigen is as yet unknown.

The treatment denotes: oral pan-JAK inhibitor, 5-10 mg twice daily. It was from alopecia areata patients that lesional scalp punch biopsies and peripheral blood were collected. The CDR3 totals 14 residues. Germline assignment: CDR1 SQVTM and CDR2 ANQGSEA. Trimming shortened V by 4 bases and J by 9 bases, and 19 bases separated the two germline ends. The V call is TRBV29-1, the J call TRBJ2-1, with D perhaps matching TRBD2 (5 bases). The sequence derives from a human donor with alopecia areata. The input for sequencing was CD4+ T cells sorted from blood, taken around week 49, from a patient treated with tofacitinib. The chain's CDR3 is CSVAKGTSEGEQFF. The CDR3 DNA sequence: TGCAGCGTTGCCAAGGGAACGAGCGAGGGTGAGCAGTTCTTC.